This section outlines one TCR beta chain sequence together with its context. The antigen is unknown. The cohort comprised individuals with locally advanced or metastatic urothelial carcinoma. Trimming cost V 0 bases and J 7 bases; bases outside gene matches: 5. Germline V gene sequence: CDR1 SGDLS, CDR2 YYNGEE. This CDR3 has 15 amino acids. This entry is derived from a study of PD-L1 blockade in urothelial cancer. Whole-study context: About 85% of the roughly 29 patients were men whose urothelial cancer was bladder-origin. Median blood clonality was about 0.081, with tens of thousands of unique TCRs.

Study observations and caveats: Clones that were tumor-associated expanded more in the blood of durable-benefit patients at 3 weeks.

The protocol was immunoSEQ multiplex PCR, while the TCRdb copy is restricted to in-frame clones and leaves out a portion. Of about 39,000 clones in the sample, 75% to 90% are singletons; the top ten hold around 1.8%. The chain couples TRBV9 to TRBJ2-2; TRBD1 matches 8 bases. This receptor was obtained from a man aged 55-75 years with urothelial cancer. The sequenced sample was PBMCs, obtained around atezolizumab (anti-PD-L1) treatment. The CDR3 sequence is CASSVVDRGGGELFF. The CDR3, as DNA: TGTGCCAGCAGCGTAGTTGACAGGGGCGGCGGGGAGCTGTTTTTT. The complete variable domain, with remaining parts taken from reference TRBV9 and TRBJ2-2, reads DSGVTQTPKHLITATGQRVTLRCSPRSGDLSVYWYQQSLDQGLQFLIQYYNGEERAKGNILERFSAQQFPDLHSELNLSSLELGDSALYFCASSVVDRGGGELFFGEGSRLTVL.